The T cell receptor beta chain under discussion was sequenced for a study of CD8 T cells in Susac syndrome. Germline CDR1 reads MNHEY; CDR2 reads SMNVEV (reference sequence). J was trimmed by 3 bases and V by 0 bases; bases with no gene match: 1. The CDR3 is 14 residues long. A quantity of about 0.5 to 1 ug RNA underwent reverse transcription using random hexamers. It was immunoSEQ multiplex PCR that amplified TCR beta CDR3 across 54 Vbeta and 13 Jbeta. MiXCR, run by TCRdb on the immunoSEQ multiplex PCR reads, gives a single entry per CDR3 protein. The sample records about 150,000 distinct CDR3 sequences, about 95% being singletons.

Sequencing was carried out using CD8+ T cells from PBMCs. This clonotype originated in a human donor with multiple sclerosis. This chain links TRBV27 with TRBJ2-7; 8 nucleotides line up with TRBD1. DNA of the CDR3: TGTGCCAGCAGTTTATCAACAGGGGGCTACGAGCAGTACTTC. It codes for CASSLSTGGYEQYF.